The rows below give T cell receptor beta chains drawn from one sample of a study of early T cells in non-severe SARS-CoV-2 infection. TCRdb passed the 5' RACE reads through MiXCR, listing each CDR3 protein once. The sample records approximately 50,000 distinct CDR3 sequences, roughly 8.2% being singletons. The sequencing input was whole blood. These TCRs come from an adult who was a healthcare worker with PCR-confirmed SARS-CoV-2 infection or an uninfected control (not recorded which). Both conserved end residues are part of each CDR3. D genes are given only for firm matches.

TRBJ2-1 | TRBD2 | TRBV12-3/TRBV12-4 | CASSRAGLAGELEQFF
TRBJ2-2 | . | TRBV5-6 | CASSPRLVGTGELFF
TRBJ2-7 | . | TRBV21-1 | CASSGLGVYEQYF
TRBJ1-5 | . | TRBV6-6 | CASSPDRRPNINQPQHF
TRBJ1-2 | . | TRBV27 | CASSPYAEMSIDGYTF
TRBJ2-1 | . | TRBV3-1 | CASSLLDREQFF
TRBJ2-4 | TRBD1 | TRBV19 | CASSSSGTGRRRDKNIQYF
TRBJ2-7 | . | TRBV6-5 | CASSYSGRRAPWIRKESEQYF
TRBJ2-7 | . | TRBV11-1 | CASSLIQNPTYEQYF
TRBJ1-6 | . | TRBV11-2 | CASSLDSPLHF
TRBJ1-6 | . | TRBV20-1 | CSARVGAWVSPLHF
TRBJ1-5 | . | TRBV20-1 | CSASRQANSNQPQHF
TRBJ2-1 | . | TRBV11-2 | CASSQPIYNEQFF
TRBJ2-3 | TRBD1 | TRBV4-1 | CASSQDWGRDRAADTQYF
TRBJ1-2 | TRBD1 | TRBV6-5 | CASSSLTGDYGYTF
TRBJ1-1 | . | TRBV10-3 | CAIMAGINTEAFF
TRBJ2-3 | TRBD1 | TRBV7-2 | CASSFLGQGASDTQYF
TRBJ1-1 | . | TRBV6-1 | CASSSGQNTEAFF
TRBJ2-1 | TRBD2 | TRBV29-1 | CSVRGGLAGAFEQFF
TRBJ1-5 | . | TRBV11-2 | CASSLEIWQYSNQPQHF
TRBJ1-1 | . | TRBV6-1 | CASKGHSNTEAFF
TRBJ2-4 | . | TRBV12-2 | CASRQVGAKNIQYF